The clone carrying this T cell receptor beta chain was detected a few times. Its antigen remains unidentified. These data come from a study of CD8+ T cells in alopecia areata. Whole-study findings and limits: In scalp and blood during tofacitinib, many expanded lesional clones persisted. Tissue-resident alphabeta T cells belonging to normal skin likewise get sequenced within scalp specimens. Because one nonresponder was included, the link of baseline CD8+ expansion to response is considered uncertain. Tofacitinib significantly brought down scalp clonality and expanded CD8+ clones among top 100.

Treatment indicated: oral pan-JAK inhibitor, 5-10 mg twice daily. Reverse transcription of extracted RNA yielded cDNA, which provided the sequencing template. Data came from immunoSEQ multiplex PCR; TCRdb stores just in-frame clones and leaves some out. This sample has roughly 100,000 clones; around 60% occur once, and the top ten carry roughly 17%. The CDR3 sequence is 16 residues long. CDR1 is MRHNA and CDR2 is SNTAGT in the germline V gene. Trimming removed 2 bases from V and 0 bases from J, with 13 bases in between. The specimen comprised CD8+ T cells sorted from blood, sampled between weeks 55 and 70, from a patient treated with tofacitinib. The sequence was collected from a human donor with alopecia areata. This chain uses TRBV6-4 with TRBJ1-1, with D possibly TRBD1 on 5 matching bases. CDR3 region: CASSDAPRGLNTEAFF. DNA of the CDR3: TGTGCCAGCAGTGACGCCCCACGGGGCCTGAACACTGAAGCTTTCTTT.